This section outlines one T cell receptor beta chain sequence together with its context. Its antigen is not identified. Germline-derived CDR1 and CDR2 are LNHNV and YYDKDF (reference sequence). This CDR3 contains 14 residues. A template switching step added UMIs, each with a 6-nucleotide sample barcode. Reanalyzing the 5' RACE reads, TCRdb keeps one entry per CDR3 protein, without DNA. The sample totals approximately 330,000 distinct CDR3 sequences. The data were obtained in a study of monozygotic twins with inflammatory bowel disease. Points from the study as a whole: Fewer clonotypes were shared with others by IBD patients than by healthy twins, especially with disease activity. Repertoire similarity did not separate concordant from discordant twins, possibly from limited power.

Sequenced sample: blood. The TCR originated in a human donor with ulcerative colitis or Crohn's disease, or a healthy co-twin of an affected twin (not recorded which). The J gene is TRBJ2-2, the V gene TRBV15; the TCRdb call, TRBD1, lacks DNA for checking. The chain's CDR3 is CATGAGGSGGELFF.